Listed below are T cell receptor beta chains from one sample, sequenced in a study of sequential checkpoint blockade in melanoma. Generated by immunoSEQ multiplex PCR, the TCRdb table keeps only in-frame clones and is missing some. The repertoire includes fewer than 3,500 clones, about a sixth of them detected once, and around a quarter sits in the top ten. Specimen: tumor tissue (inferred from file names), collected from a patient given nivolumab and ipilimumab in sequence. Every receptor here comes from a human donor with melanoma. CDR3s include the opening cysteine and the closing phenylalanine or tryptophan. The D gene is left open where the match is weak. Size is omitted from some rows. Given values are once, few, many or a class for expanded clones.

V gene: TRBV11-3
D gene: NA
clone size: medium-sized
J gene: TRBJ2-1
CDR3 DNA: TGTGCCAGCAGCTTTACAGGGGGACTAGCCTATGAGCAGTTCTTC
CDR3 protein: CASSFTGGLAYEQFF

V gene: TRBV28
D gene: TRBD1
clone size: medium-sized
J gene: TRBJ1-1
CDR3 DNA: TGTGCCAGCAGTTCGATAGGGACAGCAGGGAACACTGAAGCTTTCTTT
CDR3 protein: CASSSIGTAGNTEAFF

V gene: TRBV30
D gene: NA
clone size: NA
J gene: TRBJ1-6
CDR3 DNA: TGTGCCTGGAGTAGGACTGTTTCACCCCTCCACTTT
CDR3 protein: CAWSRTVSPLHF

V gene: TRBV6-1
D gene: TRBD1
clone size: NA
J gene: TRBJ2-7
CDR3 DNA: TGTGCCAGCAGTGAAGAAGGGACAGGGGCTTACGAGCAGTACTTC
CDR3 protein: CASSEEGTGAYEQYF

V gene: TRBV6-8
D gene: NA
clone size: few
J gene: TRBJ1-2
CDR3 DNA: TGTGCCAGCACGGGGGGGAGCTATGGCTACACCTTC
CDR3 protein: CASTGGSYGYTF

V gene: TRBV6-8
D gene: TRBD1
clone size: NA
J gene: TRBJ1-2
CDR3 DNA: TGTGCCAGCAGTTACCTGGACAGGGGGGGCTACACCTTC
CDR3 protein: CASSYLDRGGYTF

V gene: TRBV11-3
D gene: TRBD1
clone size: NA
J gene: TRBJ1-2
CDR3 DNA: TGTGCCAGCAGCTTATTCCCAAGGAAGGGGGCGCGAGCCAACTATGGCTACACCTTC
CDR3 protein: CASSLFPRKGARANYGYTF

V gene: TRBV15
D gene: NA
clone size: medium-sized
J gene: TRBJ2-6
CDR3 DNA: TGTGCCACCCGAGAAAGCTCTGGGGCCAACGTCCTGACTTTC
CDR3 protein: CATRESSGANVLTF

V gene: TRBV6-8
D gene: NA
clone size: NA
J gene: TRBJ1-4
CDR3 DNA: TGTGCCAGCAGCCCGGACCTAACAGGCGCCGGTGAAAAACTGTTTTTT
CDR3 protein: CASSPDLTGAGEKLFF

V gene: TRBV19
D gene: TRBD1
clone size: NA
J gene: TRBJ1-6
CDR3 DNA: TGTGCCGCAGGGACAGGCTATAATTCACCCCTCCACTTT
CDR3 protein: CAAGTGYNSPLHF